The clone carrying this T cell receptor beta chain was observed at least ten times. Antigen: not known. Germline CDR1 reads SGHRS; CDR2 reads YFSETQ. V lost 1 base, J lost 3 bases, and 12 bases lay in between. The CDR3 covers 15 residues. The data belong to a study of T-cell reconstitution after alpha-beta-depleted transplantation in children. Preparation of the TCRbeta library involved a method that used unique molecular identifiers. MiXCR, run by TCRdb on the PCR reads, gives a single entry per CDR3 protein. Of about 98,000 distinct CDR3 sequences in the sample, 5% to 6% were seen once. Study-level results: Some patients' high day-60 TCRbeta diversity was attributed to recipient cells surviving conditioning.

The source of this sequence is a female patient aged 2-9 years who had a stem cell transplant for Fanconi anemia, so the T cells may come from the graft donor. The chain employs TRBV5-1 and TRBJ2-3, with TRBD1 as a possible D gene (6 bases). The material sequenced was PBMCs, mostly from graft donor cells, taken 60 days after TCRalphabeta/CD19-depleted stem cell transplant. CDR3: CASSLWDTLTDTQYF. CDR3 coding DNA: TGCGCCAGCAGCTTGTGGGACACCCTTACAGATACGCAGTATTTT.